This T cell receptor (beta chain) was sequenced for a study of T-cell reconstitution after alpha-beta-depleted transplantation in children. This sample's TCRbeta library carried unique molecular identifier barcodes. TCRdb re-called the PCR reads through MiXCR, storing one row per CDR3 protein. The sample has roughly 500,000 distinct CDR3 sequences, about 33% seen once. The CDR3 length is 12 residues. In this sample, this clonotype turned up a few times. This TCR was sampled from a human donor who donated a stem cell graft to a child with aplastic anemia. The chain combines TRBV12-3 or TRBV12-4 with TRBJ1-5, with D perhaps TRBD1 (5 bases). The source was PBMCs from the stem cell graft donor, collected from the stem cell graft. CDR3 amino acids: CAAGQLNQPQHF. CDR3 sequence (DNA): TGTGCAGCAGGGCAGCTCAATCAGCCCCAGCATTTT.